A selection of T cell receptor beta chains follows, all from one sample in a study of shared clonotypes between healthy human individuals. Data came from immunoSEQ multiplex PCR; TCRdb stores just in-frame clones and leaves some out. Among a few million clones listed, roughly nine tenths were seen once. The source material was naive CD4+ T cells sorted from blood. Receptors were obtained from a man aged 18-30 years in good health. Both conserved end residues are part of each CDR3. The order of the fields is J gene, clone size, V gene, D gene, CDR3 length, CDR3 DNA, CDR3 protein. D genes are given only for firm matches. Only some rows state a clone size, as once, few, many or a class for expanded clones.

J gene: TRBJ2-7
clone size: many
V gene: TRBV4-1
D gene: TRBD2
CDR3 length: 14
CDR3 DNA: TGCGCCAGCAGCCGGACTAGCGGGATGTACGAGCAGTACTTC
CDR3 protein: CASSRTSGMYEQYF

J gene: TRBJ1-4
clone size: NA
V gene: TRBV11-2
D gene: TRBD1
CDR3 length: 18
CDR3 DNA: TGTGCCAGCAGCTTAGGAACAGGGGGCCGAGGGACTAATGAAAAACTGTTTTTT
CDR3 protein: CASSLGTGGRGTNEKLFF

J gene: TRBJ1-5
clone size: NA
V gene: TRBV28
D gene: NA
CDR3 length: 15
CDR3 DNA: TGTGCCAGCAGTTTATGGAGGGAGGGGGAAGACCCCCAGCATTTT
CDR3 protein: CASSLWREGEDPQHF

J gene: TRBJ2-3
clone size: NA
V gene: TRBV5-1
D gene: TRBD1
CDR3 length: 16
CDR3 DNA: TGCGCCAGCAGCTTGGGACAGGGGGCCCCCACAGATACGCAGTATTTT
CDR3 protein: CASSLGQGAPTDTQYF

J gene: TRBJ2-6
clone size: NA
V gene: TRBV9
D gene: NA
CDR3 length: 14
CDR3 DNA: TGTGCCAGCAGCTCCCGTGGTGGGGCCAACGTCCTGACTTTC
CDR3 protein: CASSSRGGANVLTF

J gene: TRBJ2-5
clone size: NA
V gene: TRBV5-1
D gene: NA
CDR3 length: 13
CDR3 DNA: TGCGCCAGCAGCGTCAGCCCCGGTGAGACCCAGTACTTC
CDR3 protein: CASSVSPGETQYF

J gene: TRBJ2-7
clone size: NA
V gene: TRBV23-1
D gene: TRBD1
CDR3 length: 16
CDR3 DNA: TGCGCCAGCAGTCAATTGCCGGACAGGGGATTGTACGAGCAGTACTTC
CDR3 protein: CASSQLPDRGLYEQYF

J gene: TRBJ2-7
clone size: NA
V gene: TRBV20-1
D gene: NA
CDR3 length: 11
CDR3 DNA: TGCAGTGCTAGGCCCTCGTACGAGCAGTACTTC
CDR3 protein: CSARPSYEQYF

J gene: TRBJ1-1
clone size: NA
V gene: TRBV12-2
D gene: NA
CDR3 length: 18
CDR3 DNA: TGTGCAAGTCGCTCCCGGTTTCGTGAGGGGGGCGCTGACACTGAAGCTTTCTTT
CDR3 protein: CASRSRFREGGADTEAFF

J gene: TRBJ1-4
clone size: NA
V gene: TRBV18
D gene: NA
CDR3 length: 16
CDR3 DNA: TGTGCCAGCTCAGCTCAGACAGTTGCAACTAATGAAAAACTGTTTTTT
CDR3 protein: CASSAQTVATNEKLFF

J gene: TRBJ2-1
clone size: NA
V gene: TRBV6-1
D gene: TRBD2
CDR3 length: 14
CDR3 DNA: TGTGCCAGCAGACTAGCGGGGGGCTACAATGAGCAGTTCTTC
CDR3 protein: CASRLAGGYNEQFF

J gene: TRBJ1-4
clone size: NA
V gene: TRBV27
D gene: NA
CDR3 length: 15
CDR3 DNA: TGTGCCAGCAGTTGGGGCGGAAGGGGGGATGAAAAACTGTTTTTT
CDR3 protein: CASSWGGRGDEKLFF

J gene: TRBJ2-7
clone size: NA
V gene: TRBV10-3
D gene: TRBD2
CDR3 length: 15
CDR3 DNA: TGTGCCATCAGTGCGGGGCTAGCGGGAGGGGACGAGCAGTACTTC
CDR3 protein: CAISAGLAGGDEQYF

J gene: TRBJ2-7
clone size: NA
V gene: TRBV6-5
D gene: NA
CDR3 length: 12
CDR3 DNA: TGTGCCAGCAGGGGGGAATCGAGGGAGCAGTACTTC
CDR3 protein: CASRGESREQYF

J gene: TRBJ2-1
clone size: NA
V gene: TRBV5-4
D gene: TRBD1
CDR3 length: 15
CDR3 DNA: TGTGCCAGCAGCTTTTGGACAGGGGGTTACAATGAGCAGTTCTTC
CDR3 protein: CASSFWTGGYNEQFF

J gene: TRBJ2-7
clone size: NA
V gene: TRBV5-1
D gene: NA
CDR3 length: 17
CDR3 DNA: TGCGCCAGCAGCTTTTGGGCCGGGGGGACAGGCCAATACGAGCAGTACTTC
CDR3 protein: CASSFWAGGTGQYEQYF

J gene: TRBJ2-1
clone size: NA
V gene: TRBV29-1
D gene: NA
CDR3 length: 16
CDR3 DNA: TGCAGCGTTGAAGCACAACTCGCCCCTTCCTACAATGAGCAGTTCTTC
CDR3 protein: CSVEAQLAPSYNEQFF

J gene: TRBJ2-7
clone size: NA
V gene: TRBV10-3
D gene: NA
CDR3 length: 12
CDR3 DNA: TGTGCCATCAGTGATGACAGCTTATGGCAGTACTTC
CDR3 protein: CAISDDSLWQYF

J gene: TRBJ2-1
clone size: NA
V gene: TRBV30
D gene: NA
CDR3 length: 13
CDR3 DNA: TGTGCCTGGAGACCGTCCGCCTACAATGAGCAGTTCTTC
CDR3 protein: CAWRPSAYNEQFF

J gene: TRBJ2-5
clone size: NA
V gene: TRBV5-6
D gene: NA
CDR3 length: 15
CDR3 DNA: TGTGCCAGCAGCTTGGGTGCGCGGGGCCAAGAGACCCAGTACTTC
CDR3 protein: CASSLGARGQETQYF

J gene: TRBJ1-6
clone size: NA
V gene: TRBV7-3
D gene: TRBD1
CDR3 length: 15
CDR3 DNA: TGTGCCAGCAGCCCTTCCGGGACAGATAATTCACCCCTCCACTTT
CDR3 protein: CASSPSGTDNSPLHF

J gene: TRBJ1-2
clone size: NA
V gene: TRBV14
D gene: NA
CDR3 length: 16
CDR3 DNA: TGTGCCAGCAGCCAAGAAACGTCTCGGGGGGCAAATGGCTACACCTTC
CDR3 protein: CASSQETSRGANGYTF

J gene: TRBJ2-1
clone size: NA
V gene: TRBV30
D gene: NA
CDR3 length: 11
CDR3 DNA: TGTGCCTGGAGTGATCACGGGATGGGGTTCTTC
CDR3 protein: CAWSDHGMGFF

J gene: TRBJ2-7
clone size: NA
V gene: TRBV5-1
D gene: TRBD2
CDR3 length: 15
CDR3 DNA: TGCGCCAGCAGCTTGGGAGCGGGAGGAACCTACGAGCAGTACTTC
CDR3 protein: CASSLGAGGTYEQYF

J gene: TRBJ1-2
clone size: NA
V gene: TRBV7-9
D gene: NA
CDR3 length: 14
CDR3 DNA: TGTGCCAGCAGCTTAAGGGAGGGTAACTATGGCTACACCTTC
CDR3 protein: CASSLREGNYGYTF

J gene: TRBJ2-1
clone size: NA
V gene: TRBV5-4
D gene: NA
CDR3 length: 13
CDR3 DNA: TGTGCCAGCAGCTCCACAGGGATCAATGAGCAGTTCTTC
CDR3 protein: CASSSTGINEQFF

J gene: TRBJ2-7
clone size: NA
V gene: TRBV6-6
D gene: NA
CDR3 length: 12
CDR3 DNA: TGTGCCAGCAGTTACTCGGCCGTCGGGCAGTACTTC
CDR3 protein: CASSYSAVGQYF

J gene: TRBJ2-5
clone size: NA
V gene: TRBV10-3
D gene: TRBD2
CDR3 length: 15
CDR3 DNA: TGTGCCATCACCTGGACTAGCGGGAGAGTCAAGACCCAGTACTTC
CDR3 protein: CAITWTSGRVKTQYF

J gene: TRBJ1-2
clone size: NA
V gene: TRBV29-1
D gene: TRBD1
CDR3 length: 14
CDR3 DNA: TGCAGCGTTGAGGTCGGGACAGCTAACTATGGCTACACCTTC
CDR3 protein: CSVEVGTANYGYTF

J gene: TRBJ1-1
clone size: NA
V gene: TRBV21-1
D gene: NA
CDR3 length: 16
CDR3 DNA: TGTGCCAGCAGCAAAGCAAGGACAGGGGGCGTAGATGAAGCTTTCTTT
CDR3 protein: CASSKARTGGVDEAFF

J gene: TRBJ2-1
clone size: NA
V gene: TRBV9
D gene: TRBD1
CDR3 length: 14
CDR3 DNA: TGTGCCAGCAGCAAGGGACAGGGGGTCAATGAGCAGTTCTTC
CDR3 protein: CASSKGQGVNEQFF

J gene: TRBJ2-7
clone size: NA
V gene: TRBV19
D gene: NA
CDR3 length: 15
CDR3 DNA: TGTGCCAGTAGCTTAGGACTGACTGGGGCTGAGGAGCAGTACTTC
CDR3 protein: CASSLGLTGAEEQYF

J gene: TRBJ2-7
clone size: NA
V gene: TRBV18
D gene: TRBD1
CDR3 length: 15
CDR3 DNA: TGTGCCAGCTCACTCGGACAGGGCGGGTCCTACGAGCAGTACTTC
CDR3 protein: CASSLGQGGSYEQYF

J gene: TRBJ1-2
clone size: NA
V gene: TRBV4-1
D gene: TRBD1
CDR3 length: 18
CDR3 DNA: TGCGCCAGCAGCCAACAAAGTCGGACAGGGATCGGCAGCTATGGCTACACCTTC
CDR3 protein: CASSQQSRTGIGSYGYTF

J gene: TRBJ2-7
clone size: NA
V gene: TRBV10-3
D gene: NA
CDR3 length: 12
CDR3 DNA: TGTGCCATCAGTGGTTGGGAGTCCGAGCAGTACTTC
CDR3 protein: CAISGWESEQYF

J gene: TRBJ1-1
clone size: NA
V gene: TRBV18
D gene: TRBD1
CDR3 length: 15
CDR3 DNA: TGTGCCAGCTCACAAACCTTCCAGGGGGGCACTGAAGCTTTCTTT
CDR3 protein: CASSQTFQGGTEAFF

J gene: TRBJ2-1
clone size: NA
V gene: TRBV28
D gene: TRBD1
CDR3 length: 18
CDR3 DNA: TGTGCCAGCAGTTTAACCCCAAGAGGGACAGGGGCCTACAATGAGCAGTTCTTC
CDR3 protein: CASSLTPRGTGAYNEQFF

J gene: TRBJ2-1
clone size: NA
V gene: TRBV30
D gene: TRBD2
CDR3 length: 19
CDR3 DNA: TGTGCCTGGAGTCAACCCTCCGGGACTAGCGGGAGCTCCTACAATGAGCAGTTCTTC
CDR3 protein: CAWSQPSGTSGSSYNEQFF

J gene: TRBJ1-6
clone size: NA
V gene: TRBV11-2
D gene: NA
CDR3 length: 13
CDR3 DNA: TGTGCCAGCAGCTCCAACGGTAATTCACCCCTCCACTTT
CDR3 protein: CASSSNGNSPLHF

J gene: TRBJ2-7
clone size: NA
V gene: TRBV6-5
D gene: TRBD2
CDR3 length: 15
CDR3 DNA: TGTGCCAGCAGTTACTCCGGGGGGGCCCCCTACGAGCAGTACTTC
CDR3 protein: CASSYSGGAPYEQYF

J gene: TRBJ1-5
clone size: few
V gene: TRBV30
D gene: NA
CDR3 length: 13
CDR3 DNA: TGTGCCTGGAGTCCGAATAGCAATCAGCCCCAGCATTTT
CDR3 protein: CAWSPNSNQPQHF

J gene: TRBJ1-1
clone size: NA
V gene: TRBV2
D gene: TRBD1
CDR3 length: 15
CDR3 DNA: TGTGCCAGCAGGGCCACGGACAGGGCGTCTGGTGAAGCTTTCTTT
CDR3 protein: CASRATDRASGEAFF